The entry below gives a single T cell receptor beta chain sequence along with its context. The antigen is not known. This sample was taken from a study of post-analysis software for immune sequencing data. Study in general: Recorded disease courses covered relapsing-remitting, secondary progressive and progressive-relapsing multiple sclerosis. Some patients had no subtype annotation.

Prepared libraries of TCR beta cDNA carried unique molecular identifiers. Around 500,000 cDNA molecules were obtained from approximately 0.91 to 9.4 million T cells. TCRdb itself ran the PCR reads through MiXCR, one entry per CDR3 protein. The sample consists of hundreds of thousands of distinct CDR3 sequences, approximately 59% of them appearing once. General study points: In multiple sclerosis, normalized Chao1 diversity was significantly below that of controls. Patients had higher frequencies than controls of roughly 5 TRBV segments, including TRBV5-6, TRBV5-1 and TRBV20-1. The F measure placed samples prepared in the same batch into strongly shared clusters.

Germline V gives CDR1 MNHEY, CDR2 SVGAGI. The ends lost 3 bases at V and 4 bases at J; junction bases unmatched: 20. This CDR3 is built from 20 residues. The specimen was blood. The chain carries TRBV6-5 and TRBJ2-5, with 10 positions matching TRBD2. The sequence was collected from a girl aged 2 to 9 with multiple sclerosis. CDR3 protein: CASSYGGGGASGRSGETQYF. The DNA of the CDR3 is TGTGCCAGCAGTTATGGGGGGGGTGGGGCTAGCGGGAGATCAGGAGAGACCCAGTACTTC.